This TCR beta chain derives from a study of cytomegalovirus exposure and HLA in healthy donors. Turning to the study itself: The Caucasian-associated ancestry cluster contained about 80% of the approximately 410 genotyped donors.

CDR1 is SGHRS, CDR2 YFSETQ, per germline. The CDR3 is 15 residues long. Trimming shortened V by 0 bases and J by 1 base, and 8 bases separated the two germline ends. The PCR was carried out with 60 Vbeta primers and 13 Jbeta primers. TCRdb's table, derived via immunoSEQ multiplex PCR, lists solely in-frame clones and lacks some. Counted here are under 250,000 clones, around 80% occurring once; the ten biggest clones make up about 0.47%. This clonotype was sampled from a boy between 10 and 17 years old in good health and CMV-seronegative. The V and J genes are TRBV5-1 and TRBJ1-3, with D possibly matching TRBD1 (5 bases). Material: PBMCs. CDR3: CASSLERGSGNTIYF. CDR3 DNA sequence: TGCGCCAGCAGCTTGGAGCGGGGGTCTGGAAACACCATATATTTT.